This TCR beta chain appears in the sequencing data of a study of T cells in localized non-small cell lung cancer. Measured with immunoSEQ multiplex PCR; TCRdb has only the in-frame clones, and not every one. The sample shows about 28,000 clones, about nine tenths of them seen only once. This CDR3 contains 12 residues. The V and J ends lost 7 bases and 9 bases respectively, with 13 bases between them. Germline V gives CDR1 MDHEN, CDR2 SYDVKM. This clone was detected once. This material consisted of peripheral blood, taken before any cancer treatment. The rearrangement uses TRBV28 and TRBJ1-5, with no clear D. The source is a male donor older than 55 with stage I lung adenocarcinoma. The chain's CDR3 is CASTRIFGPQHF. The CDR3 nucleotides read TGTGCCAGCACCCGCATTTTTGGGCCCCAGCATTTT.